This TCR beta chain is drawn from a study of tumor-infiltrating lymphocytes in primary liver carcinoma. Starting from 500 ng of total RNA, TCR beta cDNA was produced with a primer in the constant region. Three nested multiplex PCR rounds of slightly modified ARM-PCR generated TCR beta libraries. It was with TRBV1-TRBV30 forward primers and a C-beta reverse primer that the first two PCR rounds were run, at approximately 9 cycles each. TCRdb reanalysed the multiplex PCR reads using MiXCR and keeps one entry per CDR3 protein. In the table there are about 330,000 distinct CDR3 sequences, 65% of which are singletons. Concerning this clonotype: Its antigen is unidentified. Since a much larger clone is just one base distant, this may be a read error.

Unsorted whole blood supplied the RNA, and germline DNA was extracted too. Study-level results: Since the samples were bulk and unsorted, the CD4+ and CD8+ repertoires were not compared.

The CDR3 runs 17 residues. Germline CDR1 is SGHKS and CDR2 is YYEKEE (reference sequence). Trimming removed 0 bases from V and 7 bases from J, with 22 bases in between. This receptor was identified in a man in his forties with primary liver carcinoma and hepatitis B virus infection. The specimen was peripheral blood. The chain has TRBV5-5 and TRBJ1-1; tentative D call: TRBD1 (5 bases). CDR3 amino acids: CASSLAPTGSSLGEAFF. In nucleotides, the CDR3 is TGTGCCAGCAGCTTGGCTCCCACAGGATCCTCCCTCGGTGAAGCTTTCTTT. The whole variable domain, filled in from reference TRBV5-5 and TRBJ1-1, reads DAGVTQSPTHLIKTRGQQVTLRCSPISGHKSVSWYQQVLGQGPQFIFQYYEKEERGRGNFPDRFSARQFPNYSSELNVNALLLGDSALYLCASSLAPTGSSLGEAFFGQGTRLTVV.